A selection of T cell receptor beta chains follows, all from one sample in a study of blood T cell repertoires in COVID-19. The protocol was immunoSEQ multiplex PCR, while the TCRdb copy is restricted to in-frame clones and leaves out a portion. The sample holds about 190,000 clones, roughly 82% seen once. Input material: peripheral blood. The receptors stem from a woman between 55 and 75 years old with COVID-19, enrolled during active disease. Both conserved end residues are part of each CDR3. A D gene is named only where the DNA matches it firmly. A row's size may be missing; if present it is once, few, many or a size class.

j_call: TRBJ2-1
d_call: NA
clone_size: NA
v_call: TRBV6-5
cdr3_aa: CASRRGGEHEQFF
cdr3_nt: TGTGCCAGCAGGCGCGGAGGTGAGCATGAGCAGTTCTTC

j_call: TRBJ1-3
d_call: NA
clone_size: NA
v_call: TRBV30
cdr3_aa: CAWNQQSSGNTIYF
cdr3_nt: TGTGCCTGGAACCAACAATCTTCTGGAAACACCATATATTTT

j_call: TRBJ2-2
d_call: NA
clone_size: NA
v_call: TRBV29-1
cdr3_aa: CSVVIVEFGELFF
cdr3_nt: TGCAGCGTTGTAATTGTGGAGTTCGGGGAGCTGTTTTTT

j_call: TRBJ1-5
d_call: NA
clone_size: NA
v_call: TRBV6-5
cdr3_aa: CASSPEPGRPQHF
cdr3_nt: TGTGCCAGCAGCCCCGAACCCGGTAGGCCCCAGCATTTT

j_call: TRBJ2-1
d_call: NA
clone_size: few
v_call: TRBV28
cdr3_aa: CASDLLRQGFRNHNEQFF
cdr3_nt: TGTGCCAGCGATTTACTCCGGCAAGGTTTCAGGAACCACAATGAGCAGTTCTTC

j_call: TRBJ1-1
d_call: TRBD1
clone_size: NA
v_call: TRBV14
cdr3_aa: CASSLDRGRAFF
cdr3_nt: TGTGCCAGCAGCCTGGACAGGGGCCGGGCTTTCTTT

j_call: TRBJ2-1
d_call: TRBD2
clone_size: NA
v_call: TRBV18
cdr3_aa: CASSPSGRAYNEQFF
cdr3_nt: TGTGCCAGCTCACCATCCGGGAGGGCCTACAATGAGCAGTTCTTC

j_call: TRBJ1-1
d_call: TRBD1
clone_size: NA
v_call: TRBV6-4
cdr3_aa: CASRPQGFSTEAFF
cdr3_nt: TGTGCCAGCAGACCACAGGGGTTCAGCACTGAAGCTTTCTTT

j_call: TRBJ1-2
d_call: NA
clone_size: NA
v_call: TRBV29-1
cdr3_aa: CSVESGIGYGYTF
cdr3_nt: TGCAGCGTTGAATCAGGGATAGGCTATGGCTACACCTTC

j_call: TRBJ2-2
d_call: NA
clone_size: NA
v_call: TRBV2
cdr3_aa: CASSPTNTGELFF
cdr3_nt: TGTGCCAGCAGTCCTACGAACACCGGGGAGCTGTTTTTT

j_call: TRBJ2-2
d_call: NA
clone_size: NA
v_call: TRBV9
cdr3_aa: CASSAIDSSNTGELFF
cdr3_nt: TGTGCCAGCAGTGCTATTGACAGTTCGAACACCGGGGAGCTGTTTTTT

j_call: TRBJ1-4
d_call: TRBD1
clone_size: NA
v_call: TRBV5-6
cdr3_aa: CASSSYPRDRGGEKLFF
cdr3_nt: TGTGCCAGCAGCTCGTACCCCCGGGACAGGGGAGGGGAAAAACTGTTTTTT

j_call: TRBJ2-2
d_call: NA
clone_size: once
v_call: TRBV29-1
cdr3_aa: CSVVAGEGAGELFF
cdr3_nt: TGCAGCGTTGTTGCCGGAGAGGGAGCCGGGGAGCTGTTTTTT

j_call: TRBJ1-3
d_call: TRBD1
clone_size: NA
v_call: TRBV3-1/TRBV3-2
cdr3_aa: CASSPMTGAISGNTIYF
cdr3_nt: TGTGCCAGCAGCCCAATGACAGGGGCAATCTCTGGAAACACCATATATTTT

j_call: TRBJ2-6
d_call: NA
clone_size: NA
v_call: TRBV6-5
cdr3_aa: CAIFGGANVLTF
cdr3_nt: TGTGCCATCTTCGGTGGGGCCAACGTCCTGACTTTC

j_call: TRBJ1-2
d_call: NA
clone_size: NA
v_call: TRBV5-1
cdr3_aa: CASSLGTANYGYTF
cdr3_nt: TGCGCCAGCAGCTTGGGGACAGCTAACTATGGCTACACCTTC

j_call: TRBJ2-7
d_call: NA
clone_size: NA
v_call: TRBV30
cdr3_aa: CAWSRGGEWDEQYF
cdr3_nt: TGTGCCTGGAGTCGCGGGGGCGAGTGGGACGAGCAGTACTTC